This T cell receptor (beta chain) was sequenced for a study of metastatic and nonmetastatic thyroid tumors. The wider study: Across peripheral blood and tumor or nodule tissue samples taken from malignant and benign thyroid patients, the repertoires were compared with one another. Study-wide findings and caveats: The study reportedly found significantly higher TCR beta diversity in malignant thyroid tumors than benign nodules, in blood and tumor.

Nobody among the patients had been given any treatment before thyroid surgery. This clone was counted many times. Its antigen is not known. Losses at the gene ends were 1 base for V and 1 base for J; bases not matched to a gene: 1. The CDR3 length is 16 residues. Germline loops: CDR1 SGHTA, CDR2 FQGTGA. MiXCR re-clonotyped the PCR reads for TCRdb. This sample carries 85,000 to 95,000 clones, just under 15% of them seen once, and the ten largest clones take roughly 4%. V is TRBV7-3 and J is TRBJ2-2; 9 positions agree with TRBD1. The sample comprised blood. This sequence originates from a female donor with papillary thyroid cancer or a benign thyroid nodule (not recorded which). Some clones in this sample may be carry-over from other donors' samples. CDR3 in DNA: TGTGCCAGCAGCTTAATGGGACAGGGGAACACCGGGGAGCTGTTTTTT. Translating gives CASSLMGQGNTGELFF.